The 18 T cell receptor beta chains given below trace back to one sample, sequenced in a study of T cell repertoires in cytomegalovirus infection. MiXCR, run by TCRdb on the reads, gives a single entry per CDR3 protein. The sample contains about 530,000 distinct CDR3 sequences, roughly 29% of which appear only once. The sequenced sample was PBMCs. All receptors come from a human donor in good health (CMV status not recorded). Some clones in this sample may be carry-over from other donors' samples.

The chain is built from TRBV28 and TRBJ2-7, with 9 nucleotides matching TRBD1. The ends lost 5 bases at V and 4 bases at J; junction bases unmatched: 9. Germline assignment: CDR1 MDHEN and CDR2 SYDVKM. The CDR3 runs to 15 residues. The CDR3 protein is CASSGEPGQGYEQYF. The DNA of the CDR3 is TGTGCCAGCAGTGGGGAACCGGGACAGGGTTACGAGCAGTACTTC. Full variable domain (missing parts from reference TRBV28 and TRBJ2-7): DVKVTQSSRYLVKRTGEKVFLECVQDMDHENMFWYRQDPGLGLRLIYFSYDVKMKEKGDIPEGYSVSREKKERFSLILESASTNQTSMYLCASSGEPGQGYEQYFGPGTRLTVT.

The sample holds a few counts of this clonotype. The rearrangement links TRBV12-3 or TRBV12-4 to TRBJ1-6, with 9 nucleotides matching TRBD1. The CDR3 loop spans 14 amino acids. Unmatched junction bases numbered 5, after V lost 7 bases and J lost 7 bases. This chain's CDR3 is CASTRGQGNSPLHF. As DNA, the CDR3 is TGTGCCAGCACCCGAGGACAGGGGAATTCACCCCTCCACTTT.

V gene TRBV14 combines with J gene TRBJ2-5; maybe TRBD2 (5 bases). Germline V gene sequence: CDR1 SGHDN, CDR2 FVKESK. The germline V and J ends were trimmed by 4 bases and 5 bases, with 14 bases remaining between them. This CDR3 has 14 amino acids. In DNA form, the CDR3 reads TGTGCCAGCAGCCCAGCACTAGTGGGGGAGACCCAGTACTTC. Translated: CASSPALVGETQYF. Full variable domain (outside the CDR3, taken from reference TRBV14 and TRBJ2-5): EAGVTQFPSHSVIEKGQTVTLRCDPISGHDNLYWYRRVMGKEIKFLLHFVKESKQDESGMPNNRFLAERTGGTYSTLKVQPAELEDSGVYFCASSPALVGETQYFGPGTRLLVL.

This clonotype occurred a few times. The chain recombines TRBV19 with TRBJ1-5; D is perhaps TRBD1 (6 bases). Germline values: CDR1 LNHDA, CDR2 SQIVND (reference sequence). V lost 1 base to trimming and J lost 5 bases, with 12 bases between them. The CDR3 totals 15 residues. CDR3 amino acids: CASSIASGVDQPQHF. The CDR3 DNA reads TGTGCCAGTAGTATAGCATCAGGGGTCGATCAGCCCCAGCATTTT.

The rearrangement joins TRBV6-6 to TRBJ2-2, with 8 bases aligning to TRBD2. CDR1 and CDR2 from the germline V gene are MNHNY and SVGAGI (reference sequence). The CDR3 totals 13 residues. V dropped 8 bases and J dropped 3; count of bases not matched to a gene: 2. CDR3 coding DNA: TGTGCCAGCGGACTAGCTTACACCGGGGAGCTGTTTTTT. Amino acid sequence: CASGLAYTGELFF.

The rearrangement joins TRBV6-5 to TRBJ2-1; D is unclear. This CDR3 contains 18 residues. V lost 4 bases to trimming and J lost 2 bases, with 21 bases between them. Per germline, CDR1 MNHEY and CDR2 SVGAGI. CDR3 nucleotides: TGTGCCAGCAGTTTGGGCCTCTCTCCCGGCCATGCCTACAATGAGCAGTTCTTC. Its protein is CASSLGLSPGHAYNEQFF.

The chain joins TRBV25-1 to TRBJ2-4; possibly TRBD2 for D (6 bases). Trimming pared 6 bases from V and 4 bases from J, leaving 10 bases between. Looked up from germline, CDR1 is MGHDK and CDR2 is SYGVNS. This CDR3 contains 13 residues. Written as DNA, the CDR3 is TGTGCCAGCAGCGGCGCGGGGAAAAACATTCAGTACTTC. It yields the protein CASSGAGKNIQYF. The variable domain in full, completed from reference TRBV25-1 and TRBJ2-4, reads EADIYQTPRYLVIGTGKKITLECSQTMGHDKMYWYQQDPGMELHLIHYSYGVNSTEKGDLSSESTVSRIRTEHFPLTLESARPSHTSQYLCASSGAGKNIQYFGAGTRLSVL.

This clonotype has a count of ten or more. The J gene is TRBJ2-1, the V gene TRBV7-2, with D perhaps being TRBD1 or TRBD2 (5 bases each). The V gene lost 1 base and the J gene lost 9 bases, with 10 bases spanning the gap. The CDR3 loop spans 13 amino acids. In germline, CDR1 is SGHTA, CDR2 FQGNSA. The CDR3 loop reads CASSLGVGAEQFF. The CDR3 nucleotides are TGTGCCAGCAGCTTAGGGGTCGGGGCTGAGCAGTTCTTC.

This clonotype was seen a handful of times. This chain links TRBV6-2 or TRBV6-3 with TRBJ2-2; D not certain. Per germline, CDR1 MNHEY and CDR2 SVGEGT. V lost 2 bases to trimming and J lost 1 base, with 5 bases between them. CDR3 length equals 14 residues. The CDR3, as DNA: TGTGCCAGCAGTTACCTGGTGAACACCGGGGAGCTGTTTTTT. It yields the protein CASSYLVNTGELFF.

This clonotype was picked up a small number of times. This rearrangement joins TRBV19 to TRBJ2-5; no reliable D call. V was cut by 3 bases and J by 4 bases, with 18 bases left in between. Germline-derived CDR1 and CDR2 are LNHDA and SQIVND (reference sequence). The CDR3 runs 16 residues. The CDR3 nucleotides read TGTGCCAGTAGTATCTCCCGGACCCCGAGCGCAGAGACCCAGTACTTC. Amino acids: CASSISRTPSAETQYF.

A few counts support this clonotype. The chain couples TRBV25-1 to TRBJ1-2; perhaps TRBD1 as D (6 bases). Germline CDR1 MGHDK, CDR2 SYGVNS. V shed 4 bases and J shed 5 bases, with 14 bases lying between them. There are 14 residues in the CDR3. CDR3 in amino acids: CASSGEWQGYGYTF. In DNA form, the CDR3 reads TGTGCCAGCAGTGGCGAATGGCAGGGGTATGGCTACACCTTC.

V gene TRBV5-1 combines with J gene TRBJ2-3, with D possibly TRBD1 on 7 matching bases. The CDR3 is made up of 14 amino acids. The ends were cut back, 3 bases at V and 5 bases at J, with 13 bases in the middle. Germline CDR1 SGHRS, CDR2 YFSETQ. This CDR3 is CASSWRQGGDTQYF. DNA of the CDR3: TGCGCCAGCAGCTGGAGACAGGGAGGAGATACGCAGTATTTT.

This clonotype was detected a few times. The chain couples TRBV2 to TRBJ1-2; D may be TRBD1 (6 bases). The germline gives CDR1 SNHLY, CDR2 FYNNEI. The CDR3 loop spans 14 amino acids. Deletions cut 0 bases from V and 5 bases from J, with 10 bases between. CDR3 sequence: CASSEALGQYGYTF. In DNA form, the CDR3 reads TGTGCCAGCAGTGAAGCGCTTGGACAGTATGGCTACACCTTC.

This clonotype was picked up a small number of times. The rearrangement links TRBV29-1 to TRBJ2-1; TRBD2 matches 13 bases. The V segment lost 5 bases and the J segment 9 bases; nucleotides outside the gene matches: 4. There are 13 residues in the CDR3. CDR1 SQVTM and CDR2 ANQGSEA come from the germline V gene. The CDR3 sequence is CSVRTSGSREQFF. The CDR3 DNA sequence: TGCAGCGTTCGGACTAGCGGGAGTCGTGAGCAGTTCTTC.

The gene calls are TRBV7-6 and TRBJ2-3; 7 bases align to TRBD1. V shed 5 bases, J shed 0 bases, and the junction held 8 bases outside the gene matches. CDR3 size: 16 residues. Germline CDR1 is SGHVS and CDR2 is FNYEAQ. Here the CDR3 DNA reads TGTGCCAGCAGCACTGGACAGGCGGCTAGCACAGATACGCAGTATTTT. Its protein product is CASSTGQAASTDTQYF.

A few counts support this clonotype. The chain has TRBV27 and TRBJ1-5; D gene unclear. The CDR3 totals 13 residues. The V gene lost 0 bases and the J gene lost 5 bases, with 5 bases spanning the gap. CDR1 is MNHEY, CDR2 SMNVEV, per germline (reference sequence). CDR3: CASSLSADQPQHF. The CDR3 DNA reads as TGTGCCAGCAGTTTATCGGCAGATCAGCCCCAGCATTTT.

V usage is TRBV4-2 and J usage is TRBJ2-3, with D maybe TRBD2 (6 bases). Trimming removed 4 bases at V and 4 bases at J, with 21 bases between. The length of the CDR3 is 17 residues. CDR1 LGHNA and CDR2 YNFKEQ come from the germline V gene. DNA for the CDR3: TGTGCCAGCAGCCCCTTAGGTACCGGGAGAGTTGCAGATACGCAGTATTTT. The encoded protein is CASSPLGTGRVADTQYF.

This clonotype was recorded a few times. J is TRBJ1-5 and V is TRBV10-3, with D unresolved. CDR3 length equals 13 residues. V was trimmed by 7 bases and J by 0 bases, leaving 7 bases between them. Germline V CDR1 and CDR2: ENHRY, SYGVKD. In DNA, the CDR3 is TGTGCCATCACCCCTGATAGCAATCAGCCCCAGCATTTT. It yields the protein CAITPDSNQPQHF.